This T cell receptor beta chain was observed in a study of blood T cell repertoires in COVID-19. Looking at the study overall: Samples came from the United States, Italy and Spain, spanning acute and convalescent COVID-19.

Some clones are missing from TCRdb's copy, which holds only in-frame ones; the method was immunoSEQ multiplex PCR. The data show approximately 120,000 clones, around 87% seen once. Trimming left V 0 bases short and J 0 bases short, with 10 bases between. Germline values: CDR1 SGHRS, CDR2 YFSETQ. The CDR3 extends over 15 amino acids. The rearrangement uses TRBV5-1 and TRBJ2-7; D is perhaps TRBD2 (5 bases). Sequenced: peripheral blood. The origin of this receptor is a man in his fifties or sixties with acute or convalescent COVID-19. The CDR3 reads CASSLDIGSSYEQYF. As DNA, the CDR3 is TGCGCCAGCAGCTTGGACATAGGGAGCTCCTACGAGCAGTACTTC.